The rows below give T cell receptor beta chains drawn from one sample of a study of CD8 T cells in ankylosing spondylitis. TCRdb reanalysed the 5' RACE reads using MiXCR and keeps one entry per CDR3 protein. The table includes roughly 490,000 distinct CDR3 sequences, approximately 5.3% detected once. The sequencing input was blood, either unsorted or a sorted T cell fraction (not recorded which). The receptors originated from a male donor with ankylosing spondylitis. CDR3s include the opening cysteine and the closing phenylalanine or tryptophan. Each record gives: J gene, D gene, V gene, clone size, CDR3 protein, CDR3 DNA. D genes are given only for firm matches. Clone sizes are given selectively: once, few, many, or a class where the clone is expanded.

j_call: TRBJ2-1; d_call: TRBD1; v_call: TRBV20-1; clone_size: few; cdr3_aa: CSARADRANEQFF; cdr3_nt: TGCAGTGCTAGAGCCGACAGGGCCAATGAGCAGTTCTTC
j_call: TRBJ2-3; d_call: TRBD2; v_call: TRBV29-1; clone_size: many; cdr3_aa: CSVEGIGTSGSVSTDTQYF; cdr3_nt: TGCAGCGTTGAAGGGATCGGGACTAGCGGGAGCGTTAGCACAGATACGCAGTATTTT
j_call: TRBJ2-1; d_call: NA; v_call: TRBV6-1; clone_size: many; cdr3_aa: CASSRLYSYNEQFF; cdr3_nt: TGTGCCAGCAGTCGGTTGTACTCCTACAATGAGCAGTTCTTC
j_call: TRBJ2-2; d_call: NA; v_call: TRBV20-1; clone_size: many; cdr3_aa: CSARDTGRRGTGELFF; cdr3_nt: TGCAGTGCTAGAGATACGGGGCGCCGGGGGACCGGGGAGCTGTTTTTT
j_call: TRBJ1-5; d_call: NA; v_call: TRBV7-9; clone_size: many; cdr3_aa: CASSKQEAQPQHF; cdr3_nt: TGTGCCAGCAGCAAACAGGAAGCCCAGCCCCAGCATTTT
j_call: TRBJ2-5; d_call: NA; v_call: TRBV6-5; clone_size: NA; cdr3_aa: CASSTRGYQETQYF; cdr3_nt: TGTGCCAGCAGTACTAGAGGATACCAAGAGACCCAGTACTTC
j_call: TRBJ2-7; d_call: TRBD1; v_call: TRBV29-1; clone_size: many; cdr3_aa: CSVAGTVNYEQYF; cdr3_nt: TGCAGCGTTGCTGGGACAGTGAACTACGAGCAGTACTTC
j_call: TRBJ2-2; d_call: NA; v_call: TRBV5-5; clone_size: many; cdr3_aa: CASSLALVTTGELFF; cdr3_nt: TGTGCCAGCAGCTTGGCCCTGGTAACCACCGGGGAGCTGTTTTTT
j_call: TRBJ2-3; d_call: TRBD2; v_call: TRBV4-3; clone_size: many; cdr3_aa: CASSQAGTSDYTDTQYF; cdr3_nt: TGCGCCAGCAGCCAAGCGGGAACTAGCGATTACACAGATACGCAGTATTTT
j_call: TRBJ2-5; d_call: TRBD2; v_call: TRBV6-5; clone_size: many; cdr3_aa: CASSYWRGASRLETQYF; cdr3_nt: TGTGCCAGCAGTTACTGGCGGGGGGCTTCAAGGTTGGAGACCCAGTACTTC
j_call: TRBJ1-1; d_call: NA; v_call: TRBV6-5; clone_size: many; cdr3_aa: CATEVLTPRTEAFF; cdr3_nt: TGTGCCACCGAGGTACTCACTCCGAGGACTGAAGCTTTCTTT
j_call: TRBJ2-2; d_call: NA; v_call: TRBV5-1; clone_size: many; cdr3_aa: CASSFNRGELFF; cdr3_nt: TGCGCCAGCAGCTTTAACCGCGGGGAGCTGTTTTTT
j_call: TRBJ1-1; d_call: NA; v_call: TRBV12-3/TRBV12-4; clone_size: many; cdr3_aa: CASSLRVQATEAFF; cdr3_nt: TGTGCCAGCAGTTTAAGGGTCCAGGCCACTGAAGCTTTCTTT
j_call: TRBJ1-1; d_call: NA; v_call: TRBV7-9; clone_size: many; cdr3_aa: CASHGARTEAFF; cdr3_nt: TGTGCCAGCCACGGGGCTAGGACTGAAGCTTTCTTT
j_call: TRBJ2-1; d_call: NA; v_call: TRBV10-3; clone_size: many; cdr3_aa: CAISREVGNEQFF; cdr3_nt: TGTGCCATCAGTCGCGAAGTCGGGAATGAGCAGTTCTTC
j_call: TRBJ2-1; d_call: NA; v_call: TRBV20-1; clone_size: many; cdr3_aa: CSARVVEDFRTYNEQFF; cdr3_nt: TGCAGTGCTAGGGTGGTCGAGGATTTCCGGACCTACAATGAGCAGTTCTTC
j_call: TRBJ2-2; d_call: NA; v_call: TRBV5-5; clone_size: many; cdr3_aa: CASSLVRGWNTGELFF; cdr3_nt: TGTGCCAGCAGCTTGGTAAGGGGCTGGAACACCGGGGAGCTGTTTTTT
j_call: TRBJ2-7; d_call: NA; v_call: TRBV6-1; clone_size: many; cdr3_aa: CASTPQRYSSYEQYF; cdr3_nt: TGTGCCAGCACCCCCCAGCGTTACAGCTCCTACGAGCAGTACTTC
j_call: TRBJ1-1; d_call: NA; v_call: TRBV28; clone_size: many; cdr3_aa: CASRTSPGGGGAGAEAFF; cdr3_nt: TGTGCCAGCAGAACGTCCCCAGGCGGGGGGGGGGCCGGAGCTGAAGCTTTCTTT
j_call: TRBJ2-7; d_call: NA; v_call: TRBV11-1; clone_size: many; cdr3_aa: CASSLTIGRVYEQYF; cdr3_nt: TGTGCCAGCAGCTTAACTATTGGGCGGGTCTACGAGCAGTACTTC
j_call: TRBJ2-2; d_call: NA; v_call: TRBV28; clone_size: many; cdr3_aa: CASSPRSKGLRTGELFF; cdr3_nt: TGTGCCAGCAGTCCACGATCGAAGGGGCTGCGAACCGGGGAGCTGTTTTTT
j_call: TRBJ1-1; d_call: TRBD1; v_call: TRBV6-5; clone_size: many; cdr3_aa: CASSYQDRGPEAFF; cdr3_nt: TGTGCCAGCAGTTACCAGGACAGGGGGCCTGAAGCTTTCTTT
j_call: TRBJ2-1; d_call: NA; v_call: TRBV4-3; clone_size: few; cdr3_aa: CASSRDYYTYNEQFF; cdr3_nt: TGCGCCAGCAGCCGCGACTATTATACCTACAATGAGCAGTTCTTC
j_call: TRBJ1-4; d_call: TRBD1; v_call: TRBV28; clone_size: many; cdr3_aa: CASSTWGDSSTNEKLFF; cdr3_nt: TGTGCCAGCAGTACTTGGGGGGACAGTTCAACTAATGAAAAACTGTTTTTT
j_call: TRBJ2-1; d_call: TRBD2; v_call: TRBV27; clone_size: many; cdr3_aa: CASSLAGGPSEQFF; cdr3_nt: TGTGCCAGCAGTCTAGCGGGAGGGCCAAGTGAGCAGTTCTTC
j_call: TRBJ1-1; d_call: NA; v_call: TRBV5-1; clone_size: many; cdr3_aa: CASSLGAGRNTEAFF; cdr3_nt: TGCGCCAGCAGCTTGGGGGCGGGGAGGAACACTGAAGCTTTCTTT
j_call: TRBJ2-7; d_call: NA; v_call: TRBV11-2; clone_size: many; cdr3_aa: CASSSKPHEGGSSYEQYF; cdr3_nt: TGTGCCAGCAGCTCCAAGCCCCATGAGGGGGGCTCTTCCTACGAGCAGTACTTC
j_call: TRBJ1-4; d_call: NA; v_call: TRBV12-3/TRBV12-4; clone_size: many; cdr3_aa: CASSQDISEKLFF; cdr3_nt: TGTGCCAGCAGTCAGGACATCTCCGAAAAACTGTTTTTT